The rows below give T cell receptor beta chains drawn from one sample of a study of blood T cell repertoires in COVID-19. Generated by immunoSEQ multiplex PCR, the TCRdb table keeps only in-frame clones and is missing some. Among some 50,000 clones listed, 86% were seen once. Input material: peripheral blood. These TCRs come from a man aged 35-49 years with active COVID-19. Each CDR3 is given with its conserved first and last residue. A D gene is named only where the DNA matches it firmly. Size is stated for part of the rows, as once, few or many counts, or as a class when the clone is expanded.

clone_size	v_call	d_call	j_call	cdr3_nt	cdr3_aa
.	TRBV28	.	TRBJ2-7	TGTGCCAGCAGTTTAACCGGCAGGCGATACGAGCAGTACTTC	CASSLTGRRYEQYF
.	TRBV30	.	TRBJ1-1	TGTGCCTGGAGTGTACGGGGGGGCGGGACTGAAGCTTTCTTT	CAWSVRGGGTEAFF
.	TRBV5-1	TRBD2	TRBJ2-1	TGCGCCAGCAGCGAGGGCCTAGCGGGAGTCAATGAGCAGTTCTTC	CASSEGLAGVNEQFF
once	TRBV18	TRBD1	TRBJ1-2	TGTGCCAGCTCACCACCGGGACAGCCCTATGACTACACCTTC	CASSPPGQPYDYTF
.	TRBV18	.	TRBJ2-1	TGTGCCAGCTCCCCGGACAGACGCTCCTACAATGAGCAGTTCTTC	CASSPDRRSYNEQFF
.	TRBV28	.	TRBJ1-6	TGTGCCGCCCAGGGCTACGGGTCACCCCTCCACTTT	CAAQGYGSPLHF
.	TRBV6-5	.	TRBJ1-2	TGTGCCAGCAGCCAGGGTTTCCAGGGCTATGGCTACACCTTC	CASSQGFQGYGYTF
.	TRBV19	.	TRBJ1-1	TGTGCCAGTAGTACCCGCGGAATGAACACTGAAGCTTTCTTT	CASSTRGMNTEAFF
.	TRBV5-1	.	TRBJ2-1	TGCGCCAGCAGCTCCCAAATTAGCGGACCGACCTACAATGAGCAGTTCTTC	CASSSQISGPTYNEQFF
once	TRBV14	.	TRBJ2-7	TGTGCCAGCAGCCAAGAACTATACTCCTACGAGCAGTACTTC	CASSQELYSYEQYF
.	TRBV10-1	TRBD2	TRBJ2-1	TGCGCCAGCAGCCCCGGGACTAGCGAAAGAATGGAGCAGTTCTTC	CASSPGTSERMEQFF
.	TRBV19	TRBD1	TRBJ1-3	TGTGCCAGTAGTGGGAATAGGGGACAGAGCTCTGGAAACACCATATATTTT	CASSGNRGQSSGNTIYF
.	TRBV30	TRBD1	TRBJ1-2	TGTGCCTCGGGACAGGCTTTTTTCTATGGCTACACCTTC	CASGQAFFYGYTF
few	TRBV4-1	TRBD1	TRBJ2-7	TGCGCCAGCAGCCTAAACCGGGACAGTGCCTACGAGCAGTACTTC	CASSLNRDSAYEQYF
once	TRBV19	TRBD1	TRBJ2-7	TGTGCCAGCTCAGGGACAGAGACCCTCTCCGAGCAGTACTTC	CASSGTETLSEQYF
.	TRBV7-6	.	TRBJ2-1	TGTGCCAGCAGCTTAATGGGGCCCGTTTACAATGAGCAGTTCTTC	CASSLMGPVYNEQFF
.	TRBV2	.	TRBJ1-4	TGTGCCAGCAGCGCGGACTTGAATGAAAAACTGTTTTTT	CASSADLNEKLFF